A selection of T cell receptor beta chains follows, all from one sample in a study of control samples from healthy donors and cancer patients. Repertoires were generated with immunoSEQ multiplex PCR, while TCRdb's copy carries only in-frame clones and drops some. Here the sample spans around 52,000 clones, 75% to 95% being singletons. The sample consisted of PBMCs. The receptors come from a man aged 25-40 years with colorectal cancer. CDR3s include the opening cysteine and the closing phenylalanine or tryptophan. The order of the fields is J gene, D gene, V gene, CDR3 length, clone size, CDR3 DNA, CDR3 protein. The D gene is left open where the match is weak. Not all rows give a size; the values are once, few, many and, for expanded clones, a class.

>TRBJ1-4|.|TRBV6-5|14|once
TGTGCCAGCATAAATGGGGCTGACTCCGTGAAACTGTTTTTT
CASINGADSVKLFF
>TRBJ1-1|.|TRBV20-1|12|once
TGCAGTGCTAGTCTAGTGAACACTGAAGCTTTCTTT
CSASLVNTEAFF
>TRBJ2-5|.|TRBV10-2|20|.
TGCGCCAGCAGCGGTGGACGGTGGGGGAAAAAAGGGGCCGCACAAGAGACCCAGTACTTC
CASSGGRWGKKGAAQETQYF
>TRBJ2-2|.|TRBV5-1|14|.
TGCGCCAGCAGCTCCGGACACGACACCGGGGAGCTGTTTTTT
CASSSGHDTGELFF
>TRBJ1-1|.|TRBV7-9|16|.
TGTGCCAGCAGCTTAGATTTAGGGGGTCAGGACACTGAAGCTTTCTTT
CASSLDLGGQDTEAFF
>TRBJ1-6|.|TRBV18|14|once
TGTGCCAGCTCACCATCGGGACAAAATTCACCCCTCCACTTT
CASSPSGQNSPLHF
>TRBJ1-5|.|TRBV29-1|13|.
TGCAGCGTTGAAGACGTTCGGGGTCAGCCCCAGCATTTT
CSVEDVRGQPQHF
>TRBJ2-7|.|TRBV11-2|14|.
TGTGCCAGCAGCTCCTCGACAGGATCCTACGAGCAGTACTTC
CASSSSTGSYEQYF
>TRBJ1-6|.|TRBV3-1/TRBV3-2|14|medium-sized
TGTGCCAGCAGCCAAGGGGTGGGGGCCTCACCCCTCCACTTT
CASSQGVGASPLHF
>TRBJ2-3|.|TRBV5-4|17|once
TGTGCCAGCAGCCTACCCTTGGGGGGTTGGGGCACAGATACGCAGTATTTT
CASSLPLGGWGTDTQYF
>TRBJ2-7|.|TRBV27|17|.
TGTGCCAGCAGTTTCCAGTCGTCCCAATCTGGGTCCTACGAGCAGTACTTC
CASSFQSSQSGSYEQYF
>TRBJ2-3|TRBD1|TRBV3-1/TRBV3-2|12|.
TGTGCCAGCAGCCCAGGGACAGGTACGCAGTATTTT
CASSPGTGTQYF
>TRBJ1-2|.|TRBV15|16|.
TGTGCCACCAGCAGGGACCGGAGCGTCAGGGCGGGTGGCTACACCTTC
CATSRDRSVRAGGYTF
>TRBJ1-1|TRBD1|TRBV29-1|18|.
TGCAGCGTTGACAGGGACAGGGGGCAATTTCACATGAACACTGAAGCTTTCTTT
CSVDRDRGQFHMNTEAFF
>TRBJ2-1|TRBD2|TRBV24-1|14|.
TGTGCCACCAGTGCTAGCGGGGCGACGAATGAGCAGTTCTTC
CATSASGATNEQFF
>TRBJ1-2|.|TRBV3-1/TRBV3-2|14|.
TGTGCCAGCAGCCAGGACTTGGGAGGGAATGGCTACACCTTC
CASSQDLGGNGYTF
>TRBJ2-1|TRBD2|TRBV4-1|17|few
TGCGCCAGCAGCCAACCACTGGGACTAGCGGGGGACAATGAGCAGTTCTTC
CASSQPLGLAGDNEQFF
>TRBJ2-3|.|TRBV5-1|16|.
TGCGCCAGCAGTCAGGGGTTATCGGTCAGCACAGATACGCAGTATTTT
CASSQGLSVSTDTQYF
>TRBJ2-1|TRBD2|TRBV6-5|14|.
TGTGCCAGCGGCTCGACTAGCTGGGGCAATGAGCAGTTCTTC
CASGSTSWGNEQFF
>TRBJ2-2|.|TRBV4-3|14|.
TGCGCCAGCAGCCAAGTGTTAGGGTCCGGGGAGCTGTTTTTT
CASSQVLGSGELFF
>TRBJ1-5|.|TRBV2|15|.
TGTGCCAGCAGTTGGATACAGAATAGCAATCAGCCCCAGCATTTT
CASSWIQNSNQPQHF
>TRBJ1-1|.|TRBV19|15|.
TGTGCCAGTAGTAAAGACGGATCCCTGGGTACTGAAGCTTTCTTT
CASSKDGSLGTEAFF
>TRBJ2-3|TRBD1|TRBV4-1|16|.
TGCGCCAGCAGCCAAGATAGGGGGCTTAGCACAGATACGCAGTATTTT
CASSQDRGLSTDTQYF
>TRBJ2-2|TRBD1|TRBV4-3|18|.
TGCGCCAGCAGCCAAGATAGGGCGACAGGGGGCGAAACCGGGGAGCTGTTTTTT
CASSQDRATGGETGELFF
>TRBJ2-1|TRBD2|TRBV20-1|11|.
TGCAGTGCTCCGACTAGCGGGGTGGAGTTCTTC
CSAPTSGVEFF
>TRBJ2-3|.|TRBV10-3|14|once
TGTGCCACACACTATGGGGGGGCCAAGGATACGCAGTATTTT
CATHYGGAKDTQYF
>TRBJ1-2|TRBD1|TRBV5-1|15|.
TGCGCCAGCAGCTTGGGCGACAGGGGGCACCTTGGCTACACCTTC
CASSLGDRGHLGYTF
>TRBJ2-2|TRBD1|TRBV5-5|15|.
TGTGCCAGCAGCTTCGGGACAGTAAACACCGGGGAGCTGTTTTTT
CASSFGTVNTGELFF
>TRBJ1-2|.|TRBV10-3|15|.
TGTGCCATCAGTGCCGAGAACGATCTTTTCTATGGCTACACCTTC
CAISAENDLFYGYTF
>TRBJ1-5|TRBD1|TRBV2|15|.
TGTGCCAGCTCCATCAGCGGGACAGGGAATCAGCCCCAGCATTTT
CASSISGTGNQPQHF
>TRBJ2-6|.|TRBV4-1|17|.
TGCGCCAGCAGCCAAGATTGGGACGGAGAAGGGGCCAACGTCCTGACTTTC
CASSQDWDGEGANVLTF
>TRBJ2-2|.|TRBV2|13|once
TGTGCCAGCAGTGTTCTAGCAACCGGGGAGCTGTTTTTT
CASSVLATGELFF
>TRBJ1-3|.|TRBV19|15|.
TGTGCCAGTAGTCCCGGACAGCTCTCTGGAAACACCATATATTTT
CASSPGQLSGNTIYF
>TRBJ1-1|.|TRBV19|16|.
TGTGCCAGTACCATGGGAGGGGGGCGCGGGTCCACTGAAGCTTTCTTT
CASTMGGGRGSTEAFF
>TRBJ2-5|TRBD2|TRBV7-2|19|.
TGTGCCAGTACACCCAGGGGGACTAGCGGGGTTAAACCTAAAGAGACCCAGTACTTC
CASTPRGTSGVKPKETQYF
>TRBJ2-1|TRBD2|TRBV7-2|15|once
TGTGCCAGCAGCTTAGCGGGGGGGTGGATGTATGAGCAGTTCTTC
CASSLAGGWMYEQFF
>TRBJ2-3|.|TRBV6-5|14|.
TGTGCCAGCAGGTCACAGGAAAGCACAGATACGCAGTATTTT
CASRSQESTDTQYF
>TRBJ2-7|.|TRBV3-1/TRBV3-2|13|.
TGTGCCAGCAGCCAAGAGACTATGAGCGAGCAGTACTTC
CASSQETMSEQYF
>TRBJ1-2|.|TRBV5-1|15|.
TGCGCCAGCAGCTTGGGAGCAGGTAATGGTAATGGCTACACCTTC
CASSLGAGNGNGYTF
>TRBJ1-6|.|TRBV30|13|.
TGTGCCTGGAGTCAACAGGAGAATTCACCCCTCCACTTT
CAWSQQENSPLHF
>TRBJ2-7|.|TRBV27|12|.
TGTGCCAGCAGTTCGTCGCCGGGGCCGCCGCACTTC
CASSSSPGPPHF
>TRBJ2-1|.|TRBV4-1|12|.
TGCGCCAGCAGCCAAACGGGCCAGACTCAGTTCTTC
CASSQTGQTQFF
>TRBJ2-5|.|TRBV5-4|16|.
TGTGCCAGCAGTTCCGCGGGGGCTTCCTACCAAGAGACCCAGTACTTC
CASSSAGASYQETQYF
>TRBJ1-5|.|TRBV5-1|14|.
TGCGCCAGCAGCTTTAACGGAGGCGATCAGCCCCAGCATTTT
CASSFNGGDQPQHF
>TRBJ1-6|.|TRBV6-5|16|.
TGTGCCAGCAGTTACTTGGCAGGGAGGACGGGTTCACCCCTCCACTTT
CASSYLAGRTGSPLHF
>TRBJ2-1|TRBD2|TRBV11-2|16|.
TGTGCCAGCAGCGATAGAGCGGGGGGGCCCGGGAAGGAGCAGTTCTTC
CASSDRAGGPGKEQFF
>TRBJ1-1|.|TRBV12-5|16|.
TGTGCTAGTGGTTTGGTAAGGTTGATAGGGAACACTGAAGCTTTCTTT
CASGLVRLIGNTEAFF
>TRBJ2-7|TRBD1|TRBV12-3/TRBV12-4|13|.
TGTGCCAGCAGTTTAGCGCCAGGGGGCGAGCAGTACTTC
CASSLAPGGEQYF
>TRBJ1-6|.|TRBV6-5|13|.
TGTGCCAGCAGGGCGGAATTAGCGGGGCCCCTCCACTTT
CASRAELAGPLHF
>TRBJ1-1|.|TRBV2|13|.
TGTGCCAGCACTATAATTGCTAGGGGGGGAGCTTTCTTT
CASTIIARGGAFF
>TRBJ2-3|TRBD2|TRBV30|16|.
TGTGCCTGGAGTCGCCTTACTAGCGGGGGCACAGATACGCAGTATTTT
CAWSRLTSGGTDTQYF
>TRBJ2-1|.|TRBV27|15|.
TGTGCCAGCAGTTTATCGGAGGGGCCCTACAATGAGCAGTTCTTC
CASSLSEGPYNEQFF
>TRBJ1-1|TRBD1|TRBV4-3|18|.
TGCGCCAGCAGCCAGACTTGGGGGGACAGTCCCTCGAACACTGAAGCTTTCTTT
CASSQTWGDSPSNTEAFF
>TRBJ2-2|TRBD2|TRBV4-3|19|once
TGCGCCAGCAGCCCCCGGACTAGCGGGGGGGCTGCGAACACCGGGGAGCTGTTTTTT
CASSPRTSGGAANTGELFF
>TRBJ2-2|TRBD2|TRBV3-1/TRBV3-2|16|.
TGTGCCAGCAGCCTAGTCCCTAGCGGGTGGACCGGGGAGCTGTTTTTT
CASSLVPSGWTGELFF
>TRBJ2-1|.|TRBV19|13|.
TGTGCCAGTAGTGAGGGGCTCTACAATGAGCAGTTCTTC
CASSEGLYNEQFF
>TRBJ1-2|.|TRBV2|14|.
TGTGCCAGCAGTGAAAGTCCGGGACGCGCTGGCTACACCTTC
CASSESPGRAGYTF